This T cell receptor (beta chain) stems from a study of cytomegalovirus exposure and HLA in healthy donors. Participants comprised healthy donors of bone marrow. With respect to this clone: In the same sample, other DNA sequences code for this CDR3.

60 Vbeta and 13 Jbeta primers were used in PCR. The method was immunoSEQ multiplex PCR; TCRdb's version includes in-frame clones alone and lacks a portion of them. The top ten clones hold under 3% of a sample with about 250,000 clones, roughly two thirds of them seen once. The source material was PBMCs. The sequence was obtained from a female donor in good health and CMV-seronegative.

DNA for the CDR3: TGTGCCAGCAGCGTAGGGCTAGCGGGAGGGCCCGGGGAGCTGTTTTTT. It yields the protein CASSVGLAGGPGELFF. The genes are TRBV9 and TRBJ2-2; TRBD2 aligns across 12 bases. Trimming cost V 0 bases and J 6 bases; bases outside gene matches: 3. CDR1 is SGDLS and CDR2 is YYNGEE in the germline V gene. CDR3 size: 16 residues.